A selection of T cell receptor beta chains follows, all from one sample in a study of Graves' ophthalmopathy and Graves' hyperthyroidism. One entry per CDR3 protein, called by TCRdb with MiXCR from the multiplex PCR reads. In the table there are a few hundred thousand distinct CDR3 sequences, around 21% of which are singletons. The sequenced material came from peripheral blood. Receptors originate from a woman aged 18-29 years with stable Graves' hyperthyroidism. Both conserved end residues are part of each CDR3. Fields, in order: clone size, D gene, J gene, V gene, CDR3 DNA, CDR3 protein. D genes are given only for firm matches. Only part of the rows carry a size: once, few, many, or a class if the clone is expanded.

>many|TRBD1|TRBJ1-1|TRBV11-3
TGTGCCAGCAGCGCCGGGACAGGGAGTCAAGCTTTCTTT
CASSAGTGSQAFF
>many|-|TRBJ1-6|TRBV12-3/TRBV12-4
TGTGCCAGCAGTTTAAAACGACATGGGGAAGGGTCAAATTCACCCCTCCACTTT
CASSLKRHGEGSNSPLHF
>many|-|TRBJ1-6|TRBV10-3
TGTGCCATCAGTGTAGACGGGAATTCACCCCTCCACTTT
CAISVDGNSPLHF
>many|TRBD2|TRBJ2-5|TRBV3-1
TGTGCCAGCAGCCAACTAGCGGTTATCGAAGAGACCCAGTACTTC
CASSQLAVIEETQYF
>many|TRBD2|TRBJ2-7|TRBV20-1
TGCAGTGCTAGAGGCTCAGCGGGACCTTCACACGAGCAGTACTTC
CSARGSAGPSHEQYF
>many|-|TRBJ2-6|TRBV10-3
TGTGCCATCAGACAGGACTCTGGGGCCAACGTCCTGACTTTC
CAIRQDSGANVLTF
>many|TRBD2|TRBJ2-5|TRBV20-1
TGCAGTGCCACCAGGTCCACTAGCGGGAGTTTCCAAGAGACCCAGTACTTC
CSATRSTSGSFQETQYF
>many|TRBD2|TRBJ2-7|TRBV5-6
TGTGCCAGCAGCACCGGACAGACTAGCGGGAGTATGTCCTACGAGCAGTACTTC
CASSTGQTSGSMSYEQYF
>many|-|TRBJ1-2|TRBV6-5
TGTGCCAGCAGTTACTATCCACAGCGGAATTTCTATGGCTACACCTTC
CASSYYPQRNFYGYTF
>-|-|TRBJ1-1|TRBV27
TGTGCCAGCAGTCCAAGGACTCTGATATCAGGCACTGAAGCTTTCTTT
CASSPRTLISGTEAFF
>many|-|TRBJ1-1|TRBV12-3/TRBV12-4
TGTGCCAGCAGTTTAATTGGGCAGGGCAAAGCTGAAGCTTTCTTT
CASSLIGQGKAEAFF
>-|TRBD1|TRBJ2-5|TRBV9
TGTGCCAGCAGCGGAGGACAGGGAGGACGTCGGGAGACCCAGTACTTC
CASSGGQGGRRETQYF
>many|-|TRBJ2-4|TRBV7-2
TGTGCCAGCAGCTTAGTGGCTACAGTAGCCAAAAACATTCAGTACTTC
CASSLVATVAKNIQYF
>many|-|TRBJ1-6|TRBV20-1
TGCAGTGCTAGGGAACAGGTTCTGGCCCTCCACTTT
CSAREQVLALHF
>-|-|TRBJ2-5|TRBV6-1
TGTGCCAGCAGAGACCCAGGGGCGACAGAAAACCAAGAGACCCAGTACTTC
CASRDPGATENQETQYF
>-|-|TRBJ1-5|TRBV19
TGTGCCAGTAGTATATATCAGGGAAATCAGCCCCAGCATTTT
CASSIYQGNQPQHF
>many|-|TRBJ2-5|TRBV12-3/TRBV12-4
TGTGCCAGCAGGAATTACAGGGTGGAGACCCAGTACTTC
CASRNYRVETQYF
>many|TRBD1|TRBJ1-1|TRBV27
TGTGCCAGCAGTTTCCTCGGACAGGAGGGGGACACTGAAGCTTTCTTT
CASSFLGQEGDTEAFF
>many|-|TRBJ1-1|TRBV11-3
TGTGCCAGCAGCTTACATTCGGGCACTGAAGCTTTCTTT
CASSLHSGTEAFF
>many|TRBD1|TRBJ1-5|TRBV2
TGTGCCAGCAGTGGGGGAACAGGGGGGAGACAGCCCCAGCATTTT
CASSGGTGGRQPQHF
>many|-|TRBJ2-7|TRBV11-2
TGTGCCAGCAGCAGGGGGGGATACGAGCAGTACTTC
CASSRGGYEQYF
>-|-|TRBJ1-1|TRBV19
TGTGCCAGTAGTGTTAACTTGAACACTGAAGCTTTCTTT
CASSVNLNTEAFF
>-|-|TRBJ1-2|TRBV18
TGTGCCAGCTCACCACCGCCCGGTTTCGGTGGCTACACCTTC
CASSPPPGFGGYTF
>many|TRBD2|TRBJ2-7|TRBV7-9
TGTGCCAGCAGTGGGACTAGCGGGAGTTGGTACGAGCAGTACTTC
CASSGTSGSWYEQYF
>many|TRBD1|TRBJ1-2|TRBV20-1
TGCAGCGGAACAGGGGGAATCTATGGCTACACCTTC
CSGTGGIYGYTF
>many|-|TRBJ2-7|TRBV20-1
TGCAGTGCTAGGCTCCTGGGGGACGAGCAGTACTTC
CSARLLGDEQYF
>many|TRBD1|TRBJ1-1|TRBV7-6
TGTGCCAGCAGCCTCGGGACAGGGTCTGAAGCTTTCTTT
CASSLGTGSEAFF
>few|-|TRBJ2-5|TRBV3-1
TGTGCCAGCAGCCCTTCCAGGGGGGGCCAGGAGACCCAGTACTTC
CASSPSRGGQETQYF
>many|-|TRBJ2-6|TRBV4-3
TGCGCCAGCAGCCAAGAATGGCAGGGGAGCTCTGGGGCCAACGTCCTGACTTTC
CASSQEWQGSSGANVLTF
>-|TRBD1|TRBJ1-2|TRBV6-2/TRBV6-3
TGTGCCAGCAGACCCTACAGGGACAGTGGCTACACCTTC
CASRPYRDSGYTF
>many|TRBD2|TRBJ2-7|TRBV29-1
TGCAGCGTTGTGGGACTAGCGGGAGCTCGGGAGCAGTACTTC
CSVVGLAGAREQYF
>many|-|TRBJ2-4|TRBV12-3/TRBV12-4
TGTGCCAGCAGCCCCACAGTAGCCAAAAACATTCAGTACTTC
CASSPTVAKNIQYF
>many|TRBD1|TRBJ2-7|TRBV9
TGTGCCAGCAGCGTAGAGACAGGGCCAAACTACGAGCAGTACTTC
CASSVETGPNYEQYF
>many|TRBD2|TRBJ2-5|TRBV12-3/TRBV12-4
TGTGCCAGCAGCTCAGCGGGAGGAACACGACAAGAGACCCAGTACTTC
CASSSAGGTRQETQYF
>many|-|TRBJ1-6|TRBV5-6
TGTGCCAGCAGCTTGTTAGGCCTAAATTCACCCCTCCACTTT
CASSLLGLNSPLHF